These 21 T cell receptor beta chains came from one sample sequenced in a study of T cells after yellow fever vaccination. A single record per CDR3 protein comes from TCRdb applying MiXCR to the 5' RACE reads. The sample lists about 74,000 distinct CDR3 sequences; approximately 6.5% were seen once. The sample here was CD8+ T cells sorted from PBMCs, taken 5 days after the first yellow fever vaccination. Receptors were obtained from a man aged 18-30 years who received the YFV17D yellow fever vaccine.

The chain employs TRBV6-2 or TRBV6-3 and TRBJ2-3; the match to TRBD2 covers 7 bases. The CDR3 spans 16 residues. The V gene's germline CDR1 is MNHEY and CDR2 SVGEGT. V shed 1 base and J 0 bases; nucleotides not matched to a gene: 4. This CDR3 reads CASSYFRGDSTDTQYF. Here the CDR3 DNA reads TGTGCCAGCAGTTACTTTCGGGGGGATAGCACAGATACGCAGTATTTT.

This clonotype was counted only a few times. The V gene is TRBV12-3 or TRBV12-4, the J gene TRBJ1-1; no reliable D call. V gave up 8 bases and J gave up 1 base, with 8 bases separating them. CDR3 size: 12 residues. CDR3 in amino acids: CASGEGNTEAFF. CDR3 nucleotide sequence: TGTGCCAGCGGGGAGGGGAACACTGAAGCTTTCTTT.

This clonotype was found a few times. The chain recombines TRBV4-1 with TRBJ2-1; D might be TRBD1 (6 bases). The CDR3 runs to 15 residues. CDR1 is MGHRA and CDR2 is YSYEKL in the germline V gene. DNA for the CDR3: TGCGCTACCTCCTCTGGGGGCGACTCCTACAATGAGCAGTTCTTC. Protein: CATSSGGDSYNEQFF.

This clonotype was picked up many times. The gene calls are TRBV5-1 and TRBJ1-1; possible D gene TRBD1, 6 bases. The germline CDR1 and CDR2 sequences are SGHRS and YFSETQ. The CDR3 spans 15 residues. V was cut by 4 bases and J by 1 base, with 14 bases left in between. The CDR3 DNA is TGCGCCAGCAGCCCCGGGACACATAAGAACACTGAAGCTTTCTTT. It encodes CASSPGTHKNTEAFF.

This clonotype was seen more than once but under ten times. This chain connects TRBV20-1 to TRBJ2-7; 7 bases line up with TRBD2. The V gene end was trimmed by 0 bases and the J gene end by 6 bases; junction bases not matched to a gene: 2. CDR1 and CDR2 (germline): DFQATT, SNEGSKA (reference sequence). The CDR3 totals 12 residues. For the CDR3, the DNA is TGCAGTGCTAGAGATACGGGGGGCGAGCAGTACTTC. Protein product: CSARDTGGEQYF.

The table lists this clonotype with many counts. The V gene is TRBV4-1, the J gene TRBJ1-2, with no clear D. The V end lost 1 base, the J end lost 4 bases, and 10 bases lay between the germline ends. Germline CDR1 reads MGHRA; CDR2 reads YSYEKL. CDR3 length: 14 residues. The CDR3 DNA sequence: TGCGCCAGCAGCCAAGCCCCAGCTCCCTATGGCTACACCTTC. This gives the protein CASSQAPAPYGYTF.

This clonotype has a count of ten or more. The rearrangement joins TRBV4-1 to TRBJ1-6; D perhaps matches TRBD1 (6 bases). Germline loops: CDR1 MGHRA, CDR2 YSYEKL. This CDR3 has 16 amino acids. Trimming stripped 5 bases from V and 2 bases from J, with 13 bases between. The CDR3 DNA follows: TGCGCCAGCAGCAGGCAGGGGATTACCTATAATTCACCCCTCCACTTT. This gives the protein CASSRQGITYNSPLHF.

This clonotype was detected many times. The chain employs TRBV18 and TRBJ2-7; TRBD2 matches at 11 bases. CDR3 length: 15 amino acids. Trimming at V came to 0 bases and at J to 6 bases, leaving 4 bases not matched to a gene. CDR1 KGHSH and CDR2 LQKENI come from the germline V gene. In nucleotides, the CDR3 is TGTGCCAGCTCACCACCCCGAGGACTAGCGGGCGAGCAGTACTTC. It encodes CASSPPRGLAGEQYF.

This clonotype was detected only a few times. V usage is TRBV9 and J usage is TRBJ2-7; no reliable D call. This CDR3 region has 14 residues. Germline values: CDR1 SGDLS, CDR2 YYNGEE. V was pared by 4 bases and J by 5 bases, with 16 bases between. As DNA, the CDR3 is TGTGCCAGCAGCCTTGGTTGGGGTTTGCACGAGCAGTACTTC. Translating gives CASSLGWGLHEQYF.

The sample holds a few counts of this clonotype. This sequence joins TRBV6-5 and TRBJ2-1, with 9 bases lining up with TRBD1. The V and J ends lost 0 bases and 7 bases, in that order; junction bases with no gene match: 7. Germline assignment: CDR1 MNHEY and CDR2 SVGAGI. The CDR3 is 16 residues long. The DNA of the CDR3 is TGTGCCAGCAGTTACTCATCACAGGGGGCGGTTAATGAGCAGTTCTTC. Its translation: CASSYSSQGAVNEQFF.

Ten or more counts support this clonotype. The chain recombines TRBV6-5 with TRBJ2-2, with no clear D. The V gene lost 0 bases and the J gene lost 5 bases, with 10 bases spanning the gap. The CDR3 is made up of 15 amino acids. The germline V gene encodes CDR1 MNHEY and CDR2 SVGAGI. CDR3 sequence (DNA): TGTGCCAGCAGTTACTCTGGCTGGGCAACCGGGGAGCTGTTTTTT. This translates into CASSYSGWATGELFF.

The chain combines TRBV4-2 with TRBJ2-5; 9 bases map to TRBD1. With 0 bases clipped from V and 4 bases from J, the junction kept 6 bases outside the gene matches. The CDR3 has 16 residues. Germline values: CDR1 LGHNA, CDR2 YNFKEQ. The CDR3 DNA follows: TGTGCCAGCAGCCAAGATCACAGGGGGCTTGCAGAGACCCAGTACTTC. Its translation is CASSQDHRGLAETQYF.

The genes are TRBV29-1 and TRBJ2-7; D assignment may be TRBD1 or TRBD2 (5 bases each). The CDR3 is 13 residues long. The germline V gene encodes CDR1 SQVTM and CDR2 ANQGSEA. With 1 base removed from V and 2 bases from J, the gap between germline ends came to 9 bases. CDR3 residues: CSVEVTAAYEQYF. The CDR3, as DNA: TGCAGCGTTGAAGTGACAGCGGCCTACGAGCAGTACTTC.

This clonotype has at least ten counts. The gene calls are TRBV6-5 and TRBJ1-2; no definite D call. Germline CDR1 and CDR2: MNHEY and SVGAGI. V lost 5 bases to trimming and J lost 10 bases, with 14 bases between them. This CDR3 contains 12 residues. CDR3 nucleotides: TGTGCCAGCAGTCCCGGCGGGGTTATCTACACCTTC. Amino acids: CASSPGGVIYTF.

The gene calls are TRBV7-9 and TRBJ2-5; D is undetermined. V was pared by 5 bases and J by 3 bases, with 10 bases between. CDR3 size: 13 residues. CDR1 SEHNR and CDR2 FQNEAQ come from the germline V gene (reference sequence). The CDR3: CASSPPMEETQYF. CDR3 sequence (DNA): TGTGCCAGCAGCCCCCCGATGGAAGAGACCCAGTACTTC.

The chain has TRBV6-2 or TRBV6-3 and TRBJ2-3; D is tentatively TRBD1 or TRBD2 (5 bases each). Germline lookup yields CDR1 MNHEY and CDR2 SVGEGT. Between the trimmed V and J ends, which lost 6 bases and 5 bases, there was a span of 15 bases. The CDR3 sequence is 14 residues long. This chain's CDR3 is CASSKRDLEDTQYF. The CDR3 DNA sequence: TGTGCCAGCAGCAAACGGGACCTCGAAGATACGCAGTATTTT.

This clonotype has a handful of counts. The chain employs TRBV2 and TRBJ1-4; D gene ambiguous. The CDR3 totals 14 residues. Germline V gene sequence: CDR1 SNHLY, CDR2 FYNNEI. Trimming left V 6 bases short and J 0 bases short, with 8 bases between. CDR3 bases: TGTGCCAGCAGAGGAGGATCAACTAATGAAAAACTGTTTTTT. It translates to CASRGGSTNEKLFF.

This clonotype was found many times. V usage is TRBV9 and J usage is TRBJ2-2; 9 nucleotides match TRBD1. The CDR3 covers 17 residues. CDR1 is SGDLS, CDR2 YYNGEE, per germline. With V trimmed by 0 bases and J by 5 bases, 8 bases remained unmatched. The CDR3 loop is CASSVAPGTGITGELFF. The CDR3 DNA follows: TGTGCCAGCAGCGTAGCTCCCGGGACAGGGATAACCGGGGAGCTGTTTTTT.

This clonotype was counted at least ten times. This chain connects TRBV12-3 or TRBV12-4 to TRBJ2-1; D unresolved. The CDR3 spans 11 residues. The V gene lost 6 bases and the J gene lost 7 bases, with 7 bases spanning the gap. CDR3 amino acids: CASSLGNEQFF. Written as DNA, the CDR3 is TGTGCCAGCAGCCTGGGAAATGAGCAGTTCTTC.

This clonotype has a handful of counts. This chain uses TRBV5-6 with TRBJ2-2, with D possibly being TRBD2 (5 bases). Trimming pared 4 bases from V and 4 bases from J, leaving 11 bases between. Germline V lookup: CDR1 SGHDT, CDR2 YYEEEE. The CDR3 consists of 14 residues. CDR3 sequence (DNA): TGTGCCAGCAGCCCCCACGAGGGCACCGGGGAGCTGTTTTTT. Translated: CASSPHEGTGELFF.

At least ten counts were recorded for this clonotype. The V gene is TRBV4-3, the J gene TRBJ1-3; D not resolved. Trimming shortened V by 1 base and J by 2 bases, and 9 bases separated the two germline ends. The CDR3 spans 15 residues. Germline-derived CDR1 and CDR2 are LGHNA and YSLEER. The CDR3 here is CASSQARLTGNTIYF. The CDR3 DNA is TGCGCCAGCAGCCAAGCCAGGCTCACTGGAAACACCATATATTTT.